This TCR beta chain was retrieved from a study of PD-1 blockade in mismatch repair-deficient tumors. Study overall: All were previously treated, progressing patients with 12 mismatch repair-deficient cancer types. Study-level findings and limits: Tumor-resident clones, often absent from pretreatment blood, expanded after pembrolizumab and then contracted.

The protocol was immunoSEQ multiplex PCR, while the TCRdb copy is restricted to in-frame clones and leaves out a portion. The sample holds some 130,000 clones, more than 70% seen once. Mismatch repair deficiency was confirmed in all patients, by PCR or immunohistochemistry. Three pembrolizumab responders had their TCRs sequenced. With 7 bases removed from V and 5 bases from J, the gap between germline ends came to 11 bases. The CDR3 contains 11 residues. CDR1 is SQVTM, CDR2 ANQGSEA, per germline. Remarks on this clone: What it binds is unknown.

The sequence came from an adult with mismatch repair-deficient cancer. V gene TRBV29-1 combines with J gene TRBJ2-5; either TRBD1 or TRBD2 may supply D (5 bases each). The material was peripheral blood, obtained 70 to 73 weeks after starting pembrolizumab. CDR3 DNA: TGCAGCGCCCCAGAGGGGGAGACCCAGTACTTC. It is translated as CSAPEGETQYF.